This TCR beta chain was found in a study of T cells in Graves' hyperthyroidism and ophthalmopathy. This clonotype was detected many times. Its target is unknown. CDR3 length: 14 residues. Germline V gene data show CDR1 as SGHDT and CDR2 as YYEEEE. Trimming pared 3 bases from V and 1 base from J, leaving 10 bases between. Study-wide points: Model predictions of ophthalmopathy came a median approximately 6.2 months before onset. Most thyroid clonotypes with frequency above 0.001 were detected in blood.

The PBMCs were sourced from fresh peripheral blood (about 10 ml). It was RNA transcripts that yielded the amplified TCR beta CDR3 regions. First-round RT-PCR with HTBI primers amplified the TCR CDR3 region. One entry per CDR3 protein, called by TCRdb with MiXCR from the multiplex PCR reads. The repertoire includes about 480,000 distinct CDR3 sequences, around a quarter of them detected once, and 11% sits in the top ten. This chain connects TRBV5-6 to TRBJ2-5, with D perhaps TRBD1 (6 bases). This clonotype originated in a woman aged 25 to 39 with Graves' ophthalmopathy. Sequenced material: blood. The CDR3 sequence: CASSYGTTQETQYF. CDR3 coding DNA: TGTGCCAGCAGCTACGGGACAACCCAAGAGACCCAGTACTTC.